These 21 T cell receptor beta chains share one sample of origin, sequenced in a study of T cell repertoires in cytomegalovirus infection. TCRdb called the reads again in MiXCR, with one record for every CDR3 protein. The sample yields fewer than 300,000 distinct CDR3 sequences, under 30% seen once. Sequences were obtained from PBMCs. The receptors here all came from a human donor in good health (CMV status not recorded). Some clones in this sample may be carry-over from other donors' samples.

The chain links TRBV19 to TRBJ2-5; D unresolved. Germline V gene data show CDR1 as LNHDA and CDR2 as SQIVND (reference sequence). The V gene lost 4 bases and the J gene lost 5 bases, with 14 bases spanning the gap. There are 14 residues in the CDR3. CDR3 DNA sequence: TGTGCCAGTAGTAACCCCCCCGGGTTGGAGACCCAGTACTTC. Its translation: CASSNPPGLETQYF.

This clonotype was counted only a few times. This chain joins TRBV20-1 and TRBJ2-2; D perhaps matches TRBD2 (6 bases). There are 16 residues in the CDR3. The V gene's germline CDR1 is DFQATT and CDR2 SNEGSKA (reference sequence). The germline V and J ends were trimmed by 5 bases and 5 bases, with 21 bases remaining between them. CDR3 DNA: TGCAGTGCTTTCCGGGAGAGAGGGCCAGGTACCGGGGAGCTGTTTTTT. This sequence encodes CSAFRERGPGTGELFF.

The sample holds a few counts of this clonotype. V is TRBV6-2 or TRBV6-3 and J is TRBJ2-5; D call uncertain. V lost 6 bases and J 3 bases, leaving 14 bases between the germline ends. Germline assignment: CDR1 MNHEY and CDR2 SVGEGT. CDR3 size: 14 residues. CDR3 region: CASRNRRVEETQYF. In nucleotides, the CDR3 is TGTGCCAGCAGAAACCGAAGGGTGGAAGAGACCCAGTACTTC.

In DNA form, the CDR3 reads TGCAGTGCGGATCCCAGGGGTAATGAGCAGTTCTTC. Amino acids: CSADPRGNEQFF. This chain connects TRBV20-1 to TRBJ2-1; tentatively, D is TRBD1 (6 bases). The V and J ends lost 6 bases and 7 bases respectively, with 13 bases between them. CDR1 DFQATT and CDR2 SNEGSKA come from the germline V gene (reference sequence). The CDR3 totals 12 residues.

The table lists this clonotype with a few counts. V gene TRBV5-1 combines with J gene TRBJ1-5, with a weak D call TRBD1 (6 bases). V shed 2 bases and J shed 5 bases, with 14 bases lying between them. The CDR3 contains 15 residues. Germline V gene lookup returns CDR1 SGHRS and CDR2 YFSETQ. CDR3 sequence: CASSFLGGTDQPQHF. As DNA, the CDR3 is TGCGCCAGCAGCTTTTTAGGGGGGACCGATCAGCCCCAGCATTTT.

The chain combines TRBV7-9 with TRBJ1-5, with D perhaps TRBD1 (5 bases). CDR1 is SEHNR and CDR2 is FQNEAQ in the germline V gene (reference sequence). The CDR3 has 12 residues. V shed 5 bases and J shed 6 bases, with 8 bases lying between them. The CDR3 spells CASSVGVQPQHF. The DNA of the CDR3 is TGTGCCAGCAGCGTGGGGGTTCAGCCCCAGCATTTT.

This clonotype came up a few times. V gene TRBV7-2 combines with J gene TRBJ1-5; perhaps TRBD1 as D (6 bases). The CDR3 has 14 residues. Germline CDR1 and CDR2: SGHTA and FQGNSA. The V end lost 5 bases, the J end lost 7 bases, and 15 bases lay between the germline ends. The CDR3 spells CASSPNRARQPQHF. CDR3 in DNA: TGTGCCAGCAGCCCCAACAGGGCCAGGCAGCCCCAGCATTTT.

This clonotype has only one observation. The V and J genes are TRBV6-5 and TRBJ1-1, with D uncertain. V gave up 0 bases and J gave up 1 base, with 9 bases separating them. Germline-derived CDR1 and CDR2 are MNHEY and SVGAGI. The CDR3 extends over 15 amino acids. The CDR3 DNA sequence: TGTGCCAGCAGTTACTCTGGCGTGTCGAACACTGAAGCTTTCTTT. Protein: CASSYSGVSNTEAFF.

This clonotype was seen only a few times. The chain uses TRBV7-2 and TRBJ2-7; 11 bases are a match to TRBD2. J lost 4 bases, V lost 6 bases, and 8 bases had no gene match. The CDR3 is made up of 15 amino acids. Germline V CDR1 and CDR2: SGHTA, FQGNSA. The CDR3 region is CASRPTSGSGYEQYF. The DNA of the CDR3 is TGTGCCAGCAGGCCTACTAGCGGGAGCGGGTACGAGCAGTACTTC.

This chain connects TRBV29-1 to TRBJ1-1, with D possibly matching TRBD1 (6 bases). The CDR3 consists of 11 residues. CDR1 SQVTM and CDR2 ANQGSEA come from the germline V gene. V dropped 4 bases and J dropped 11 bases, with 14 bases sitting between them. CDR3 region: CSVGQDTRAFF. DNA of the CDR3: TGCAGCGTTGGACAGGACACTCGGGCTTTCTTT.

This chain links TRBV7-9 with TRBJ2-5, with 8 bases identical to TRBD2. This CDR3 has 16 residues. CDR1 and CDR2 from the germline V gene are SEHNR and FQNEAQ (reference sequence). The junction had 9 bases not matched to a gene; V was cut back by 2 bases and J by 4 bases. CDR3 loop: CASSLNLLAVGETQYF. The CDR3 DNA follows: TGTGCCAGCAGCTTAAATTTACTAGCGGTAGGAGAGACCCAGTACTTC. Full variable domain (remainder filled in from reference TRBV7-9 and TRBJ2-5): DTGVSQNPRHKITKRGQNVTFRCDPISEHNRLYWYRQTLGQGPEFLTYFQNEAQLEKSRLLSDRFSAERPKGSFSTLEIQRTEQGDSAMYLCASSLNLLAVGETQYFGPGTRLLVL.

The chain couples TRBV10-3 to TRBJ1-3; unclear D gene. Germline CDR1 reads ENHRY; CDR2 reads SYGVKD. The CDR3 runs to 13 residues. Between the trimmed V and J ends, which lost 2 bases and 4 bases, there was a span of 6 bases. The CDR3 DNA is TGTGCCATCAGTGAGACCGGAGGAAACACCATATATTTT. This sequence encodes CAISETGGNTIYF.

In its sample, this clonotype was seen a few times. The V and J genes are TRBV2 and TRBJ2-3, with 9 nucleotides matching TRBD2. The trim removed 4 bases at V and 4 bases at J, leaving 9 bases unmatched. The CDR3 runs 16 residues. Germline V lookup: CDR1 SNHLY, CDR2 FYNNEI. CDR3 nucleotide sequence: TGTGCCAGCAGTGGGCCGGGACTAGCAATGTCAGATACGCAGTATTTT. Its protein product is CASSGPGLAMSDTQYF. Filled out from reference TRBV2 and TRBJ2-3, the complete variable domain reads EPEVTQTPSHQVTQMGQEVILRCVPISNHLYFYWYRQILGQKVEFLVSFYNNEISEKSEIFDDQFSVERPDGSNFTLKIRSTKLEDSAMYFCASSGPGLAMSDTQYFGPGTRLTVL.

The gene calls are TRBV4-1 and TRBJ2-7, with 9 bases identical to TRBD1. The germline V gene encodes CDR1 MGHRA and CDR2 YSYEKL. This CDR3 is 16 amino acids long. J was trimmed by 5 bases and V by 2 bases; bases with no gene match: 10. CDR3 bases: TGCGCCAGCAGCCAAATTCCGGGACAGGGTGTCCACGAGCAGTACTTC. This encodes CASSQIPGQGVHEQYF.

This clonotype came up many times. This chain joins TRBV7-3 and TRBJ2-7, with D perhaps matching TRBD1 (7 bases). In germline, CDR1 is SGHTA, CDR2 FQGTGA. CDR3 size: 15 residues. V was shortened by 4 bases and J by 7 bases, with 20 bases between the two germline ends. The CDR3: CASSSTAEGAGEQYF. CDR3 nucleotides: TGTGCCAGCAGCTCCACCGCGGAGGGGGCAGGGGAGCAGTACTTC.

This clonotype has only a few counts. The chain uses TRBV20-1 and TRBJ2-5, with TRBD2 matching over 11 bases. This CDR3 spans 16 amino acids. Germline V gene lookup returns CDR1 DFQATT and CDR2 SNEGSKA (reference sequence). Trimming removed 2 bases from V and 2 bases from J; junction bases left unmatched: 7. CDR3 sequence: CSARPNLAGGQETQYF. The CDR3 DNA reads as TGCAGTGCTAGACCTAACTTAGCGGGGGGGCAAGAGACCCAGTACTTC.

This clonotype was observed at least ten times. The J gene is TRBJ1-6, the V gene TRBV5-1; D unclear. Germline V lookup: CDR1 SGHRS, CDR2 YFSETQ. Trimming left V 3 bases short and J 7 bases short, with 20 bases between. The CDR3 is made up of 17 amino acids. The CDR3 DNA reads TGCGCCAGCAGCTACCGTGGAAATATGGAAGGGAATTCACCCCTCCACTTT. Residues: CASSYRGNMEGNSPLHF.

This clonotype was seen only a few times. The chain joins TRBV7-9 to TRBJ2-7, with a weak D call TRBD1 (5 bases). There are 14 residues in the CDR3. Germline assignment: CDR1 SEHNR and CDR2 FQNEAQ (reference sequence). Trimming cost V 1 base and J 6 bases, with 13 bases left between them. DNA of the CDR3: TGTGCCAGCAGCTTAGGGGGCTCTCTCTCCGAGCAGTACTTC. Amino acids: CASSLGGSLSEQYF.

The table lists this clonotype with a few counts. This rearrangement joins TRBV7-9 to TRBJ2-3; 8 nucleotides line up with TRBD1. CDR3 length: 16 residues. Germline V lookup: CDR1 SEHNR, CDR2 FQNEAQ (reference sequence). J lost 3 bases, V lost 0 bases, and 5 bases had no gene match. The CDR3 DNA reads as TGTGCCAGCAGCTTAGCCCGGGACAGGTTTACAGATACGCAGTATTTT. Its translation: CASSLARDRFTDTQYF.

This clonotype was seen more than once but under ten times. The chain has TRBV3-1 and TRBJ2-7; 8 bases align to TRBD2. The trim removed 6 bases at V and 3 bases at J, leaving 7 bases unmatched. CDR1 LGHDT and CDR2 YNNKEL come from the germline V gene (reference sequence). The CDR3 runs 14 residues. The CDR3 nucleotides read TGTGCCAGCAGTAGAGCGGGAGACATCTACGAGCAGTACTTC. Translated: CASSRAGDIYEQYF.

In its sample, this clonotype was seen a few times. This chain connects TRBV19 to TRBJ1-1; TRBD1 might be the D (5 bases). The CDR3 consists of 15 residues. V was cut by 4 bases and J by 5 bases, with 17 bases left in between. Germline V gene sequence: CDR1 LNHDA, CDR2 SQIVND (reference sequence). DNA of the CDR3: TGTGCCAGTAGTACGGACGGTGCCCGGGGGACTGAAGCTTTCTTT. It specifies CASSTDGARGTEAFF. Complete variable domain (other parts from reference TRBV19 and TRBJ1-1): DGGITQSPKYLFRKEGQNVTLSCEQNLNHDAMYWYRQDPGQGLRLIYYSQIVNDFQKGDIAEGYSVSREKKESFPLTVTSAQKNPTAFYLCASSTDGARGTEAFFGQGTRLTVV.